These 10 T cell receptor beta chains share one sample of origin, sequenced in a study of blood T cell repertoires in COVID-19. The table came from immunoSEQ multiplex PCR; TCRdb's copy has only in-frame clones and leaves some out. The sample contains 200,000 to 250,000 clones, more than 80% of which appear only once. The sample comprised peripheral blood. The receptor set was obtained from a woman of 80 years or more with acute or convalescent COVID-19.

This clone was picked up a small number of times. The rearrangement uses TRBV6-6 and TRBJ2-7; TRBD1 matches at 8 bases. Trimming cost V 6 bases and J 4 bases; bases outside gene matches: 8. Germline V gene data show CDR1 as MNHNY and CDR2 as SVGAGI (reference sequence). The CDR3 is 14 amino acids. The DNA for the CDR3 is TGTGCCAGCAGGGATGGACAGGGAATATACGAGCAGTACTTC. Amino acids: CASRDGQGIYEQYF.

The chain employs TRBV7-9 and TRBJ1-2; possibly TRBD1 for D (6 bases). In germline, CDR1 is SEHNR, CDR2 FQNEAQ (reference sequence). The V and J ends lost 4 bases and 4 bases respectively, with 16 bases between them. The CDR3 sequence is 15 residues long. CDR3 region: CASSSSQGSVYGYTF. The CDR3 nucleotides read TGTGCCAGCAGCTCATCCCAGGGGTCCGTCTATGGCTACACCTTC.

The rearrangement joins TRBV11-3 to TRBJ1-1, with TRBD1 identical over 7 bases. The length of the CDR3 is 17 residues. V was pared by 0 bases and J by 4 bases, with 11 bases of the junction left unmatched. Germline V lookup: CDR1 SGHNT, CDR2 YENEEA. Here the CDR3 reads CASSLDSGRGVGTEAFF. The CDR3 DNA reads TGTGCCAGCAGCTTAGACAGTGGCAGGGGGGTTGGCACTGAAGCTTTCTTT.

This CDR3 is CASSTQGLSNQPQHF. Written as DNA, the CDR3 is TGTGCCAGCAGCACACAGGGCCTCAGCAATCAGCCCCAGCATTTT. The chain couples TRBV7-2 to TRBJ1-5; maybe TRBD1 (6 bases). Germline CDR1 SGHTA, CDR2 FQGNSA. V gave up 5 bases and J gave up 1 base, with 12 bases separating them. The CDR3 length is 15 residues.

The chain has TRBV18 and TRBJ2-7; D uncertain. V dropped 0 bases and J dropped 2 bases, with 11 bases sitting between them. Germline V gene lookup returns CDR1 KGHSH and CDR2 LQKENI. The CDR3 consists of 15 residues. The DNA of the CDR3 is TGTGCCAGCTCACCACCAGCGTCAGCTCCCTACGAGCAGTACTTC. Translation: CASSPPASAPYEQYF.

The chain combines TRBV6-4 with TRBJ1-1; 7 bases map to TRBD1. With V trimmed by 2 bases and J by 6 bases, 6 bases remained unmatched. Germline CDR1 MRHNA, CDR2 SNTAGT. This CDR3 spans 14 amino acids. CDR3 sequence reads: CASSDGDRAPEAFF. The CDR3 DNA reads TGTGCCAGCAGTGACGGGGACAGAGCCCCTGAAGCTTTCTTT.

The chain is built from TRBV3-1 (or the pseudogene TRBV3-2) and TRBJ1-2, with 7 bases that match TRBD1. V shed 4 bases and J 8 bases; nucleotides not matched to a gene: 4. The CDR3 is 12 amino acids. Germline V lookup: CDR1 LGHDT, CDR2 YNNKEL (reference sequence). The CDR3, as DNA: TGTGCCAGCAGCCCGGACAGGCACGGCTACACCTTC. It specifies CASSPDRHGYTF.

To note about this clone: The sample holds other DNA sequences that translate to the same CDR3. In DNA form, the CDR3 reads TGTGCCAGCAGCTTATCCAGGGCGAACACTGAAGCTTTCTTT. Residues: CASSLSRANTEAFF. The chain couples TRBV11-3 to TRBJ1-1; D perhaps matches TRBD1 (5 bases). This CDR3 is built from 14 residues. V lost 2 bases and J 1 base, leaving 8 bases between the germline ends. Per the germline V gene, CDR1 is SGHNT and CDR2 is YENEEA.

V and J are TRBV5-5 and TRBJ2-1; D is perhaps TRBD2 (5 bases). CDR1 and CDR2 (germline): SGHKS, YYEKEE (reference sequence). V was cut by 1 base and J by 2 bases, with 13 bases left in between. The CDR3 spans 16 residues. DNA for the CDR3: TGTGCCAGCAGCTTGTCCCCCCGGACTCCCTACAATGAGCAGTTCTTC. Translating gives CASSLSPRTPYNEQFF.

This chain joins TRBV7-9 and TRBJ1-1, with D perhaps matching TRBD1 (6 bases). This CDR3 has 13 residues. V was trimmed by 5 bases and J by 3 bases, leaving 10 bases between them. Germline assignment: CDR1 SEHNR and CDR2 FQNEAQ (reference sequence). DNA for the CDR3: TGTGCCAGCAGCACAAAGGGGGACACTGAAGCTTTCTTT. It yields the protein CASSTKGDTEAFF.